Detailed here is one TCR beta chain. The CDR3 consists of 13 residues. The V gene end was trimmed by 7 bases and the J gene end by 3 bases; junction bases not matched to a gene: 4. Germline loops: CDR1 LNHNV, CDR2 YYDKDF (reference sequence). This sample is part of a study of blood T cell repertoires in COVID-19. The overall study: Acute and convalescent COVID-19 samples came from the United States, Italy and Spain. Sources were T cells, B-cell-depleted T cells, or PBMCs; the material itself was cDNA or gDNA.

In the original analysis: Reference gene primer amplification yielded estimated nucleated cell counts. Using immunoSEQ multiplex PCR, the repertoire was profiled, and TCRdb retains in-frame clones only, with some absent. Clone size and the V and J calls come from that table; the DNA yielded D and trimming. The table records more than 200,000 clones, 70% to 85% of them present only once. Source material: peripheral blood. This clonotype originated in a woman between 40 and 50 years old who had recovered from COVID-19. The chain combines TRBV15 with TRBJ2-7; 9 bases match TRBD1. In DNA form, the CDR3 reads TGTGCCACCACCTGGGGACAGGGCTACGAGCAGTACTTC. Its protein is CATTWGQGYEQYF.